This T cell receptor beta chain was captured by sequencing in a study of pediatric ulcerative colitis (dated by TCRdb to between 2019 and 2020). Background for the entire study: Among the ulcerative colitis patients, several had pancolitis and two had left-sided colitis, and histology in every patient was consistent with ulcerative colitis. From roughly 10 newly diagnosed, treatment-naive pediatric ulcerative colitis patients and a few non-IBD control children, paired blood and rectal samples were collected. The Pediatric Ulcerative Colitis Activity Index classified a couple of patients as having mild disease, four as having moderate disease and three as having acute severe colitis.

Through the immunoSEQ TRB Survey service, multiplex V and J primers were used to amplify rearranged CDR3 beta regions from genomic DNA. To keep sequencing depth equal across samples, survey-level depth of up to 500,000 reads per sample was applied. The libraries were purified, combined into pools and sequenced with Illumina technology. The paper's data handling went like this. Productive clonality, sample overlap, pairwise scatters, CDR3 beta length, V/D/J gene usage and productiveness were assessed with immunoSEQ online tools. Alongside Shannon and Simpson indices, calculated diversity was computed as the number of unique rearrangements divided by total templates, multiplied by 100. For principal component analysis, Z-score normalized data were analyzed with the R prcomp function and the ggbiplot package. Morisita's index was used to quantify blood-rectal clonal overlap within each subject. The table comes from immuneACCESS by way of TCRdb, which keeps in-frame sequences with V and J called. Part of the clones is missing from these tables; in studies checked, under half for an unresolved V gene and the rest for unknown reasons. V and J calls and clone size are those listed in that table; D and trimming were worked out from the DNA. The sample has about 15,000 clones on record, approximately 90% of them singletons. 0.9% to 1% of the sample is taken by the ten largest.

Overall study outcomes, separate from this receptor: Because the repertoires came from total lymphocyte DNA, rare subsets such as regulatory T cells may have patterns that are not reflected. Compared with controls, ulcerative colitis patients showed significantly higher autologous blood-rectal clonal overlap, a finding that suggests increased T cell trafficking to inflamed tissue. The healthy control group was small, with only a handful of individuals. A couple of patients' blood samples yielded substantially fewer templates for technical reasons and were excluded from blood-rectal overlap analysis. A couple of rectal CDR3 clonotypes were found in every ulcerative colitis patient but in no control. Controls, mild-moderate and acute severe colitis patients were separated by rectal repertoire features, and reduced rectal diversity due to clonal expansions was observed in acute severe colitis.

As to this clone: Its antigen is not yet known. The input lacks base qualities; no much larger clone sits a single base away.

No immunosuppressive medication had been given to the ulcerative colitis patients before the diagnostic colonoscopy. A blood sample was obtained concurrently with the colonoscopy. The Wizard kit (Promega) was used to extract genomic DNA from the blood and intestinal samples. As encoded in the germline V gene, CDR1 is SGHAT while CDR2 is FQNNGV. The CDR3 runs 15 residues from the cysteine to the phenylalanine. Of all the DNA, just the CDR3 is kept, 45 bases in frame from base 1. V lost 2 bases and J lost 0 bases; the stretch between them is 9 bases long. The rearranged chain carries TRBV11-2 and TRBJ2-3; the D gene cannot be resolved reliably. The source of this sequence is a boy aged 10-17 years with moderate ulcerative colitis. Specimen: blood. The DNA sequence is TGTGCCAGCAGCTTAATGCCCACTAGCACAGATACGCAGTATTTT. It codes for CASSLMPTSTDTQYF. Supplemented by the reference TRBV11-2 and TRBJ2-3 proteins around the CDR3, the complete variable domain is EAGVAQSPRYKIIEKRQSVAFWCNPISGHATLYWYQQILGQGPKLLIQFQNNGVVDDSQLPKDRFSAERLKGVDSTLKIQPAKLEDSAVYLCASSLMPTSTDTQYFGPGTRLTVL.